This T cell receptor beta chain was observed in a study of T cell repertoires in ileal Crohn's disease. Study context: Median disease duration was approximately eight years; about 37% smoked at surgery. At postoperative colonoscopy, neoterminal ileum biopsies were taken as M6.

Notes on this clone: Antigen: not known.

Indicated time point: neoterminal ileum biopsy at postoperative endoscopy, about 6 months after surgery. Overall study findings and caveats: Sorted CD8 T cells held more high-frequency clones than CD4.

Libraries were prepared by immunoSEQ multiplex PCR; TCRdb keeps only in-frame clonotypes and omits some of them. The sample includes about 13,000 clones, about 67% of them seen just once. With 4 bases clipped from V and 11 bases from J, the junction kept 11 bases outside the gene matches. This CDR3 spans 15 amino acids. Germline CDR1 SNHLY, CDR2 FYNNEI. V is TRBV2 and J is TRBJ1-4, with 9 bases identical to TRBD1. The sequenced material came from ileal tissue. This clonotype was obtained from an adult with Crohn's disease. The CDR3 DNA follows: TGTGCCAGCAGTGGTGAGGGGACAGGGCTGATCAAACTGTTTTTT. It codes for CASSGEGTGLIKLFF.